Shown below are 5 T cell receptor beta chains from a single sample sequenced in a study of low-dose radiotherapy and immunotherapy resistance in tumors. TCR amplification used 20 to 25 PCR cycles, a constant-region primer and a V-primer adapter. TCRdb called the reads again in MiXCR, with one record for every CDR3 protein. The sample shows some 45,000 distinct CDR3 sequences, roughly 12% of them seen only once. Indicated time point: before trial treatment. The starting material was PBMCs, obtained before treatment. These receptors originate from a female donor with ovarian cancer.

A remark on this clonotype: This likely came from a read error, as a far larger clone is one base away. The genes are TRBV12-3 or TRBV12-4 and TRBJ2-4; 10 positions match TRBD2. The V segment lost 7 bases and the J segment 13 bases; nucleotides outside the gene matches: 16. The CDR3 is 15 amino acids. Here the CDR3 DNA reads TGTGCCAGCACGATAGCGGGAGGCACCTACAATGAGCAGTACTTC. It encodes CASTIAGGTYNEQYF.

CDR3 in amino acids: CASSFSLEAGSPLHF. The CDR3 coding sequence is TGTGCCAGCAGTTTTTCTCTAGAGGCAGGTTCACCCCTCCACTTT. The V and J genes are TRBV6-6 and TRBJ1-6, with D unresolved. Trimming removed 4 bases at V and 9 bases at J, with 16 bases between. This CDR3 has 15 residues. CDR1 and CDR2 (germline): MNHNY, SVGAGI (reference sequence).

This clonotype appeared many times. CDR3 sequence reads: CSARGRLLDNRLTQYF. The CDR3 DNA is TGCAGTGCTAGGGGGAGGCTCCTGGACAACCGCCTAACGCAGTATTTT. The chain couples TRBV20-1 to TRBJ2-3, with a weak D call TRBD2 (6 bases). V was pared by 3 bases and J by 9 bases, with 25 bases between. The germline V gene encodes CDR1 DFQATT and CDR2 SNEGSKA (reference sequence). The CDR3 runs to 16 residues.

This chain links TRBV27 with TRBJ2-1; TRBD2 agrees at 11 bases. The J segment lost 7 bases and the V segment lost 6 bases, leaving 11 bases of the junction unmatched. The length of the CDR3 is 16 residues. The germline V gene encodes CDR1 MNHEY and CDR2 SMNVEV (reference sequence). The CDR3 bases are TGTGCCAGCAGCATCACCCTAGCGGGAGGTTGGAATGAGCAGTTCTTC. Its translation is CASSITLAGGWNEQFF.

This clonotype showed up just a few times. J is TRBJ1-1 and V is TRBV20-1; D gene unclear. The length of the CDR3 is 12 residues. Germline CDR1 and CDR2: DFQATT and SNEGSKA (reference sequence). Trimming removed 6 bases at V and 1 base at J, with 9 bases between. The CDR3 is CSAWVGNTEAFF. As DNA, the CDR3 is TGCAGTGCCTGGGTAGGGAACACTGAAGCTTTCTTT.